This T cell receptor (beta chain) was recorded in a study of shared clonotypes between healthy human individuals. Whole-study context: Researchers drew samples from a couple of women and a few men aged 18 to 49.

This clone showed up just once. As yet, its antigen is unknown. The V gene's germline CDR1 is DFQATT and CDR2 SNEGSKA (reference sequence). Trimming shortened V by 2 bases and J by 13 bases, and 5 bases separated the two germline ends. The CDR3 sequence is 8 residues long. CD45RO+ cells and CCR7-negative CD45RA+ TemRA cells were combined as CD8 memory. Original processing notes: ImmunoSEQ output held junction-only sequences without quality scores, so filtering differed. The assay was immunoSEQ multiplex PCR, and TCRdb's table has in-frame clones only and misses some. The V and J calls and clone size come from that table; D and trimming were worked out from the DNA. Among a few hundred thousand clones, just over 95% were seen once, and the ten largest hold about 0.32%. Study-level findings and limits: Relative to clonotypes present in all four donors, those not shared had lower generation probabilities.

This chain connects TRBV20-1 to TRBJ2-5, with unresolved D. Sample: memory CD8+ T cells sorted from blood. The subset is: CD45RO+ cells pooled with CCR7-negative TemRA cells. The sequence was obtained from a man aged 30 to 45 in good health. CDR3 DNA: TGCAGTGCTAGAACCGGGTACTTC. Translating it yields CSARTGYF.